Presented here are 31 T cell receptor beta chains from one specimen sequenced in a study of T cells in Graves' hyperthyroidism and ophthalmopathy. Amplified TCR beta CDR3 regions derived from RNA transcripts. During a first-round RT-PCR of the TCR CDR3, the HTBI primer set was used. A single record per CDR3 protein comes from TCRdb applying MiXCR to the multiplex PCR reads. The table records a few hundred thousand distinct CDR3 sequences, around an eighth of them present only once. The material sequenced was blood. These receptors all stem from a man between 25 and 39 years old with Graves' hyperthyroidism that later progressed to Graves' ophthalmopathy.

This clonotype was seen ten or more times. CDR3 nucleotides: TGCGCCAGCAGCTGGCGGGGCAGGGGGCTCTACGAGCAGTACTTC. It translates to CASSWRGRGLYEQYF. This chain links TRBV5-1 with TRBJ2-7; 8 bases line up with TRBD1. This CDR3 contains 15 residues. The trim removed 3 bases at V and 3 bases at J, leaving 8 bases unmatched. Germline assignment: CDR1 SGHRS and CDR2 YFSETQ.

The chain joins TRBV7-6 to TRBJ1-1; D is possibly TRBD1 (5 bases). This CDR3 spans 14 amino acids. The V and J ends lost 1 base and 1 base respectively, with 7 bases between them. Looked up from germline, CDR1 is SGHVS and CDR2 is FNYEAQ. As DNA, the CDR3 is TGTGCCAGCAGCTTAGGGACAACGAACACTGAAGCTTTCTTT. Protein: CASSLGTTNTEAFF.

This clonotype came up many times. The chain has TRBV20-1 and TRBJ2-7; 11 positions match TRBD1. The germline V gene has CDR1 DFQATT and CDR2 SNEGSKA (reference sequence). CDR3 length equals 15 residues. The V segment lost 3 bases and the J segment 3 bases; nucleotides outside the gene matches: 7. In DNA, the CDR3 is TGCAGTGCTAGTATCTCCGGGACAGGGGGCTACGAGCAGTACTTC. Translating gives CSASISGTGGYEQYF.

In its sample, this clonotype was seen a few times. This chain joins TRBV20-1 and TRBJ2-6, with 8 bases matching TRBD1. CDR1 is DFQATT and CDR2 is SNEGSKA in the germline V gene (reference sequence). Trimming removed 6 bases from V and 4 bases from J; junction bases left unmatched: 5. The CDR3 has 14 residues. CDR3 bases: TGCAGTGCCGAGACAGGGGAGGGGGCCAACGTCCTGACTTTC. Its translation is CSAETGEGANVLTF.

At least ten counts were recorded for this clonotype. V gene TRBV7-6 combines with J gene TRBJ1-1; D remains unclear. Per the germline V gene, CDR1 is SGHVS and CDR2 is FNYEAQ. The CDR3 has 16 residues. Deletions cut 0 bases from V and 4 bases from J, with 15 bases between. The CDR3 sequence is CASSLAGRGSGTEAFF. CDR3 in DNA: TGTGCCAGCAGCTTAGCGGGTCGAGGGTCTGGCACTGAAGCTTTCTTT.

Of note for this clonotype: This sequence may be a read error, since a much larger clone differs from it by one base. The chain is built from TRBV11-3 and TRBJ1-2; TRBD1 might be the D (6 bases). Germline values: CDR1 SGHNT, CDR2 YENEEA. The CDR3 is 13 amino acids. The germline V and J ends were trimmed by 5 bases and 10 bases, with 17 bases remaining between them. In nucleotides, the CDR3 is TGTGCCAGCAGCACCCACAGGGCTCCAGCCTACACCTTC. Residues: CASSTHRAPAYTF.

At least ten counts were recorded for this clonotype. This chain joins TRBV28 and TRBJ2-3; 12 bases line up with TRBD1. V trimming: 10 bases; J trimming: 0 bases; junction bases outside the gene matches: 5. Per germline, CDR1 MDHEN and CDR2 SYDVKM. The CDR3 spans 15 residues. Here the CDR3 reads CATGDRGPSTDTQYF. Written as DNA, the CDR3 is TGTGCCACAGGGGACAGGGGGCCTAGCACAGATACGCAGTATTTT.

This clonotype was observed many times. CDR3 protein: CASRTQGAFNEQYF. The CDR3, as DNA: TGTGCCAGCAGGACACAGGGGGCGTTCAACGAGCAGTACTTC. This chain joins TRBV11-2 and TRBJ2-7; 9 positions agree with TRBD1. V dropped 6 bases and J dropped 5; count of bases not matched to a gene: 8. This CDR3 has 14 residues. The germline CDR1 and CDR2 sequences are SGHAT and FQNNGV.

This clonotype was seen ten or more times. The rearrangement uses TRBV29-1 and TRBJ1-1, with unresolved D. The CDR3 covers 13 residues. Germline values: CDR1 SQVTM, CDR2 ANQGSEA. V lost 6 bases and J lost 1, with 12 bases in between. The CDR3 region is CSVAGRQNTEAFF. CDR3 DNA: TGCAGCGTCGCCGGCCGGCAGAACACTGAAGCTTTCTTT.

The table lists this clonotype with a few counts. This chain's CDR3 is CATSEGQQGRPYEQYF. CDR3 DNA: TGTGCCACCAGTGAGGGCCAACAGGGAAGGCCCTACGAGCAGTACTTC. The chain carries TRBV24-1 and TRBJ2-7; the D gene is possibly TRBD1 (6 bases). The germline CDR1 and CDR2 sequences are KGHDR and SFDVKD. The V and J ends lost 4 bases and 2 bases respectively, with 17 bases between them. CDR3 size: 16 residues.

The sample holds many counts of this clonotype. The chain couples TRBV11-2 to TRBJ1-2; 12 bases match TRBD1. The CDR3 sequence is 14 residues long. With 5 bases clipped from V and 8 bases from J, the junction kept 6 bases outside the gene matches. Germline-derived CDR1 and CDR2 are SGHAT and FQNNGV. In DNA form, the CDR3 reads TGTGCCAGCAGCGTCCGGGACAGGGGGCACGGCTACACCTTC. Encoded protein: CASSVRDRGHGYTF.

This clonotype was counted at least ten times. The chain has TRBV6-1 and TRBJ2-5, with D hard to call. V gave up 6 bases and J gave up 5 bases, with 16 bases separating them. Germline CDR1 is MNHNS and CDR2 is SASEGT. The CDR3 runs to 14 residues. CDR3 in amino acids: CASRATVSRETQYF. In DNA, the CDR3 is TGTGCCAGCAGAGCAACGGTTAGCAGGGAGACCCAGTACTTC.

In its sample, this clonotype was seen many times. This sequence joins TRBV12-3 or TRBV12-4 and TRBJ2-5, with D possibly matching TRBD1 (6 bases). The CDR3 runs to 13 residues. Deletions cut 6 bases from V and 2 bases from J, with 10 bases between. The chain's CDR3 is CASRNDRQETQYF. In DNA form, the CDR3 reads TGTGCCAGCAGAAACGACAGGCAAGAGACCCAGTACTTC.

This clonotype was detected ten times or more. The chain is built from TRBV28 and TRBJ2-7; either TRBD1 or TRBD2 may fit D (7 bases each). Trimming pared 5 bases from V and 5 bases from J, leaving 16 bases between. This CDR3 is built from 14 residues. Germline-derived CDR1 and CDR2 are MDHEN and SYDVKM. This CDR3 is CASSVTQGGDEQYF. CDR3 DNA sequence: TGTGCCAGCAGTGTAACTCAGGGGGGGGACGAGCAGTACTTC.

The chain uses TRBV20-1 and TRBJ2-7, with a possible D match to TRBD2 (6 bases). CDR3 length: 15 residues. V lost 0 bases to trimming and J lost 1 base, with 13 bases between them. The germline gives CDR1 DFQATT, CDR2 SNEGSKA (reference sequence). In DNA, the CDR3 is TGCAGTGCTAGAGATCTGGGGGGTGGTTCCTACGAGCAGTACTTC. Its protein product is CSARDLGGGSYEQYF.

This chain's CDR3 is CASSGGLAADTQYF. CDR3 sequence (DNA): TGCGCCAGCAGCGGAGGACTAGCGGCAGATACGCAGTATTTT. V gene TRBV5-1 combines with J gene TRBJ2-3, with 10 bases lining up with TRBD2. V shed 4 bases and J 4 bases; nucleotides not matched to a gene: 3. Germline V lookup: CDR1 SGHRS, CDR2 YFSETQ. The length of the CDR3 is 14 residues.

In its sample, this clonotype was seen many times. V usage is TRBV6-2 or TRBV6-3 and J usage is TRBJ2-7, with D perhaps given as TRBD1 or TRBD2 (5 bases each). CDR3 size: 18 residues. V was trimmed by 6 bases and J by 3 bases, leaving 27 bases between them. Per germline, CDR1 MNHEY and CDR2 SVGEGT. In nucleotides, the CDR3 is TGTGCCAGCAGACCTACCGAACCAAAAGAGGGGCATCTCTACGAGCAGTACTTC. It yields the protein CASRPTEPKEGHLYEQYF.

Remarks on this clonotype: A junction boundary mismatches the germline segment, possibly from a read error. The chain has TRBV29-1 and TRBJ2-2, with 9 bases lining up with TRBD2. The germline V gene has CDR1 SQVTM and CDR2 ANQGSEA. There are 14 residues in the CDR3. In DNA form, the CDR3 reads TGCAGCATCATCGGTCTAGCGGATAGCGGGGGGCTGTTTTTT. It yields the protein CSIIGLADSGGLFF.

This chain uses TRBV20-1 with TRBJ1-2, with D unresolved. V lost 0 bases and J lost 8, with 13 bases in between. In germline, CDR1 is DFQATT, CDR2 SNEGSKA (reference sequence). The CDR3 is made up of 13 amino acids. CDR3 loop: CSARDRPQRGYTF. CDR3 in DNA: TGCAGTGCTAGAGATCGCCCCCAACGAGGCTACACCTTC.

The chain has TRBV20-1 and TRBJ1-2, with D hard to call. CDR3 length equals 12 residues. Germline V gene sequence: CDR1 DFQATT, CDR2 SNEGSKA (reference sequence). V lost 5 bases, J lost 0 bases, and 7 bases lay in between. CDR3 region: CSAPGSNYGYTF. DNA of the CDR3: TGCAGTGCTCCAGGCTCTAACTATGGCTACACCTTC.

This clonotype was picked up many times. The chain recombines TRBV28 with TRBJ1-2; TRBD1 might be the D (6 bases). The V end was cut by 6 bases, the J end by 2 bases, with 16 bases between. The CDR3 is 15 residues long. The germline V gene has CDR1 MDHEN and CDR2 SYDVKM. Here the CDR3 reads CASRSGGGVNYGYTF. CDR3 DNA sequence: TGTGCCAGCAGATCCGGGGGGGGCGTAAACTATGGCTACACCTTC.

This clonotype occurred many times. The V and J genes are TRBV7-8 and TRBJ2-7; tentative D call: TRBD1 (6 bases). The germline V and J ends were trimmed by 0 bases and 3 bases, with 6 bases remaining between them. The CDR3 is made up of 13 amino acids. Germline assignment: CDR1 SGHVS and CDR2 FQNEAQ. Written as DNA, the CDR3 is TGTGCCAGCAGCTTAGCACAGGGCTACGAGCAGTACTTC. Amino acids: CASSLAQGYEQYF.

This clonotype has at least ten counts. The chain joins TRBV5-1 to TRBJ2-7; 9 nucleotides match TRBD1. This CDR3 is built from 15 residues. Looked up from germline, CDR1 is SGHRS and CDR2 is YFSETQ. J was trimmed by 1 base and V by 5 bases; bases with no gene match: 7. CDR3 amino acids: CASSLTTGGSYEQYF. The CDR3 DNA is TGCGCCAGCAGTCTAACGACAGGGGGTTCCTACGAGCAGTACTTC. Drawing the rest from reference TRBV5-1 and TRBJ2-7, the complete variable domain is KAGVTQTPRYLIKTRGQQVTLSCSPISGHRSVSWYQQTPGQGLQFLFEYFSETQRNKGNFPGRFSGRQFSNSRSEMNVSTLELGDSALYLCASSLTTGGSYEQYFGPGTRLTVT.

In this sample, this clonotype turned up many times. The J gene is TRBJ2-3, the V gene TRBV9; D ambiguous. CDR3 length: 17 residues. Trimming took off 0 bases at V and 2 bases at J, with 16 bases between the two ends. Germline values: CDR1 SGDLS, CDR2 YYNGEE. CDR3 sequence (DNA): TGTGCCAGCAGCGTAGGGCACAGCACTATGGTCACAGATACGCAGTATTTT. Protein sequence: CASSVGHSTMVTDTQYF.

A few counts support this clonotype. The rearrangement uses TRBV19 and TRBJ2-3; 13 nucleotides match TRBD2. The CDR3 loop spans 15 amino acids. Trimming took 10 bases from V and 2 from J; bases not matched to a gene: 6. Per germline, CDR1 LNHDA and CDR2 SQIVND (reference sequence). The CDR3 is CATAGTSGTTDTQYF. The CDR3 region has the DNA TGTGCCACCGCCGGGACTAGCGGGACCACAGATACGCAGTATTTT.

This chain uses TRBV30 with TRBJ2-5; perhaps TRBD1 as D (6 bases). Trimming removed 0 bases at V and 4 bases at J, with 6 bases between. Per germline, CDR1 GTSNPN and CDR2 SVGIG (reference sequence). This CDR3 comprises 12 residues. The DNA for the CDR3 is TGTGCCTGGAGTGTAGGGGGAGAGACCCAGTACTTC. It codes for CAWSVGGETQYF.

A word on this clonotype: A much larger clone lies one base from this, so it may be a read error. The CDR3 region has the DNA TGTGCCAGCAGCCGGACAGGGGGCGACACTGAAGCTTTCTTT. It specifies CASSRTGGDTEAFF. The chain uses TRBV7-9 and TRBJ1-1; 11 positions match TRBD1. Trimming at V came to 5 bases and at J to 3 bases, leaving 2 bases not matched to a gene. Germline V CDR1 and CDR2: SEHNR, FQNEAQ (reference sequence). This CDR3 has 14 residues.

The sample holds a few counts of this clonotype. This sequence joins TRBV7-9 and TRBJ2-6; possible D gene TRBD1, 6 bases. Trimming pared 1 base from V and 0 bases from J, leaving 13 bases between. Germline V gives CDR1 SEHNR, CDR2 FQNEAQ (reference sequence). The CDR3 sequence is 18 residues long. CDR3 coding DNA: TGTGCCAGCAGCTTAGAAGGTCAGGGGAGCTCTGGGGCCAACGTCCTGACTTTC. Translated, it gives CASSLEGQGSSGANVLTF.

The sample holds many counts of this clonotype. The chain carries TRBV6-2 or TRBV6-3 and TRBJ1-5; a possible D gene is TRBD1 (6 bases). Trimming took 3 bases from V and 3 from J, leaving 12 bases between them. CDR3 length: 15 amino acids. CDR1 and CDR2 (germline): MNHEY, SVGEGT. The DNA for the CDR3 is TGTGCCAGCAGTTATTTACAGGGTTACAATCAGCCCCAGCATTTT. It translates to CASSYLQGYNQPQHF.

This clonotype was seen a handful of times. The V and J genes are TRBV9 and TRBJ1-1, with 7 positions matching TRBD1. With V trimmed by 0 bases and J by 8 bases, 7 bases remained unmatched. Germline V gene lookup returns CDR1 SGDLS and CDR2 YYNGEE. The CDR3 loop spans 14 amino acids. CDR3 loop: CASSVGLGGPEAFF. CDR3 sequence (DNA): TGTGCCAGCAGCGTAGGCCTAGGGGGCCCAGAAGCTTTCTTT.

In this sample, this clonotype turned up many times. The chain couples TRBV2 to TRBJ1-2; a weak D match, TRBD1 (5 bases). The CDR3 covers 14 residues. Germline V gene lookup returns CDR1 SNHLY and CDR2 FYNNEI. V was trimmed by 8 bases and J by 3 bases, leaving 16 bases between them. CDR3 sequence (DNA): TGTGCCAGCCGGGGGATTGTAACGGACTATGGCTACACCTTC. This translates into CASRGIVTDYGYTF.